These T cell receptor beta chains were read from a single sample in a study of CD8 T cells in ankylosing spondylitis. TCRdb ran MiXCR on the 5' RACE reads and lists one entry per CDR3 protein. The sample records over 700,000 distinct CDR3 sequences, roughly 19% being singletons. Sequences were obtained from blood, either unsorted or a sorted T cell fraction (not recorded which). The source of these receptors is a male donor with ankylosing spondylitis. Both conserved end residues are part of each CDR3. D genes are given only for firm matches.

CASSFGTARETQYF,TRBV7-9,14,.
CSVQNTEAFF,TRBV29-1,10,.
CASSLHPYRDLNYGYTF,TRBV28,17,.
CASSWRLLMNTEAFF,TRBV28,15,.
CSVEGSVGPANYGYTF,TRBV29-1,16,.
CASSPGGAGSDTQYF,TRBV5-1,15,TRBD2
CASRVASSSYEQYF,TRBV5-1,14,.
CASSVAGGPPGELFF,TRBV2,15,TRBD2
CASSYSFGRTGELFF,TRBV6-5,15,.
CASSEVGPLRLAKNIQYF,TRBV14,18,.
CASRPDREKTGTEAFF,TRBV12-3/TRBV12-4,16,TRBD1
CASSRPLADLTDTQYF,TRBV4-1,16,TRBD2
CASSLGGSGIGGDEQFF,TRBV5-1,17,TRBD2
CSAQVADTQYF,TRBV20-1,11,.
CASSYRDLPYEQYF,TRBV13,14,.